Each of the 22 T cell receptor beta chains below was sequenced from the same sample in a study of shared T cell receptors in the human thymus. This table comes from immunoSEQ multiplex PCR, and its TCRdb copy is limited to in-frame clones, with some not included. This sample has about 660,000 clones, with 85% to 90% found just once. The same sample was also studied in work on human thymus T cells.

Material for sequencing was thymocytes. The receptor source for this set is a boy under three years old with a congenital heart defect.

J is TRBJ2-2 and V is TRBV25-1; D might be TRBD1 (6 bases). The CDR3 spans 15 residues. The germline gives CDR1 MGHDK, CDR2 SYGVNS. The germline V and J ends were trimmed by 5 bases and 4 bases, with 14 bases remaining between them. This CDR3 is CASSWQGHGTGELFF. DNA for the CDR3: TGTGCCAGCAGTTGGCAGGGACACGGCACCGGGGAGCTGTTTTTT.

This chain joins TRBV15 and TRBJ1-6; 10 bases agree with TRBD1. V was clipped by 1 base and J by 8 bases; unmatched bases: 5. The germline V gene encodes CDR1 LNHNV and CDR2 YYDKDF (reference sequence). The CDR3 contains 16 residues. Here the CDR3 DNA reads TGTGCCACCAGCAGAGGAGGGACAGGGGCTCATTCACCCCTCCACTTT. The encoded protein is CATSRGGTGAHSPLHF.

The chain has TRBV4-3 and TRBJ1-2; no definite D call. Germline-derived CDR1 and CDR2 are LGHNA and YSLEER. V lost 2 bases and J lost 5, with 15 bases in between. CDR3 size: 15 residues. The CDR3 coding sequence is TGCGCCAGCAGCCAATCCTGCACCCGGAGGTATGGCTACACCTTC. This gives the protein CASSQSCTRRYGYTF.

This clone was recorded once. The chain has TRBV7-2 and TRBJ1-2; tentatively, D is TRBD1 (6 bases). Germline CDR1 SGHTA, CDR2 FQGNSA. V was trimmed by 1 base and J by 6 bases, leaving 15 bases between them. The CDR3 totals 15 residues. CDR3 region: CASSLDRGAGDGYTF. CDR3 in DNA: TGTGCCAGCAGCTTAGACCGGGGGGCAGGGGATGGCTACACCTTC.

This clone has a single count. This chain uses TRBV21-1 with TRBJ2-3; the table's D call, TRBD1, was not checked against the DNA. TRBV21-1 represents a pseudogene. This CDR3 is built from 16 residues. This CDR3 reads CASSAPQGMGTDTQYF. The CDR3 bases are TGTGCCAGCAGCGCCCCACAGGGGATGGGCACAGATACGCAGTATTTT.

This chain's CDR3 is CASSAGWKRKETQYF. CDR3 in DNA: TGTGCCAGCAGCGCAGGGTGGAAGCGCAAAGAGACCCAGTACTTC. The V call is TRBV9, the J call TRBJ2-5; tentatively, D is TRBD1 (5 bases). Looked up from germline, CDR1 is SGDLS and CDR2 is YYNGEE. With 3 bases removed from V and 3 bases from J, the gap between germline ends came to 15 bases. The CDR3 is 15 residues long.

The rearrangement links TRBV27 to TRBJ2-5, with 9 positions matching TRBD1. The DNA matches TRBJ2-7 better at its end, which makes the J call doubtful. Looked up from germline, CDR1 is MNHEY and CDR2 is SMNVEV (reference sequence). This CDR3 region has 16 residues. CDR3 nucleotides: TGTGCCAGCAGTTTAGGGACAGGGATATACATCTACGAGCAGTACTTC. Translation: CASSLGTGIYIYEQYF.

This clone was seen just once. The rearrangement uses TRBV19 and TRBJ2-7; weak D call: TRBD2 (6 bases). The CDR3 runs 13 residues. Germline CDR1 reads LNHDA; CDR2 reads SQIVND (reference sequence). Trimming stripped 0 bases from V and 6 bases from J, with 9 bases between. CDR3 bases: TGTGCCAGTAGTATAGATCCCGGGGGCGAGCAGTACTTC. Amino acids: CASSIDPGGEQYF.

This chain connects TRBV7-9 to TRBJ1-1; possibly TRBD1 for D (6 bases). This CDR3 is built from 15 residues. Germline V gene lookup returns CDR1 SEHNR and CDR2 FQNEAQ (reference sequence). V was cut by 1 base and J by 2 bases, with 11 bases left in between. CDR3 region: CASSLVGARNTEAFF. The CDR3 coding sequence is TGTGCCAGCAGCTTAGTGGGGGCACGCAACACTGAAGCTTTCTTT. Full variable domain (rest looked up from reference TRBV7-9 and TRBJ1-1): DTGVSQNPRHKITKRGQNVTFRCDPISEHNRLYWYRQTLGQGPEFLTYFQNEAQLEKSRLLSDRFSAERPKGSFSTLEIQRTEQGDSAMYLCASSLVGARNTEAFFGQGTRLTVV.

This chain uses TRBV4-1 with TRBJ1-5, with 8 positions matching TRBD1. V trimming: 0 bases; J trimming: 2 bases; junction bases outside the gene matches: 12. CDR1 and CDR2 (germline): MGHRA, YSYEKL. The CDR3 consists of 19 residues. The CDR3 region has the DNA TGCGCCAGCAGCCAAGACGACGGACAGGGTAGGTTAGGCAATCAGCCCCAGCATTTT. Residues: CASSQDDGQGRLGNQPQHF.

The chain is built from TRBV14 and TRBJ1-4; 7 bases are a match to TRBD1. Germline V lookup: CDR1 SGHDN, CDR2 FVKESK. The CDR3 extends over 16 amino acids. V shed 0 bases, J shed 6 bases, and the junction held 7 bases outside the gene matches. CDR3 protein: CASSQDGNRGDEKLFF. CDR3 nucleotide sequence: TGTGCCAGCAGCCAAGACGGGAACAGGGGAGATGAAAAACTGTTTTTT.

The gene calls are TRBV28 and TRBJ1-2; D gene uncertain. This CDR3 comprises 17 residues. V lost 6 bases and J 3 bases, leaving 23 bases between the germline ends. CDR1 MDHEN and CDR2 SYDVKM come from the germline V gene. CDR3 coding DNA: TGTGCCAGCAGCCCTAGGACTGTCGAGACCTTCCACTATGGCTACACCTTC. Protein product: CASSPRTVETFHYGYTF.

CDR3 bases: TGTGCCAGCAGCCTTGATGCGTCCGGGGAGCTGTTTTTT. Protein product: CASSLDASGELFF. The rearrangement uses TRBV7-2 and TRBJ2-2; D not resolved. Germline V gene sequence: CDR1 SGHTA, CDR2 FQGNSA. This CDR3 contains 13 residues. With 5 bases removed from V and 6 bases from J, the gap between germline ends came to 10 bases. Full variable domain (remainder filled in from reference TRBV7-2 and TRBJ2-2): GAGVSQSPSNKVTEKGKDVELRCDPISGHTALYWYRQSLGQGLEFLIYFQGNSAPDKSGLPSDRFSAERTGGSVSTLTIQRTQQEDSAVYLCASSLDASGELFFGEGSRLTVL.

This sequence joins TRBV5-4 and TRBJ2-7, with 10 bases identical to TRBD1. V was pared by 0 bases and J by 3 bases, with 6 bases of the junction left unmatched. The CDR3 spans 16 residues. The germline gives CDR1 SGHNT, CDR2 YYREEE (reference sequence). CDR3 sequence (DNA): TGTGCCAGCAGCTTGGGGGACAGGGGCAACCACTACGAGCAGTACTTC. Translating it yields CASSLGDRGNHYEQYF.

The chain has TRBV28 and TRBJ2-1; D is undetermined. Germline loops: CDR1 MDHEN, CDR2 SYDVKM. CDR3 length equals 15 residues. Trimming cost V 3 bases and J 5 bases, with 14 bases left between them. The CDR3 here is CASSFRASRHNEQFF. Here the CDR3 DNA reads TGTGCCAGCAGTTTTCGTGCTAGTCGTCACAATGAGCAGTTCTTC.

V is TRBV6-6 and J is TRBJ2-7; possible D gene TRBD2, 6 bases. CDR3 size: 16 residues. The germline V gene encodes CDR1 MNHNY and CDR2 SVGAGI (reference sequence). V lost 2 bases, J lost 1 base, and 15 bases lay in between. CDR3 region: CASSYNGGDLSYEQYF. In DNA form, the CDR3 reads TGTGCCAGCAGTTACAACGGAGGGGACCTTTCCTACGAGCAGTACTTC.

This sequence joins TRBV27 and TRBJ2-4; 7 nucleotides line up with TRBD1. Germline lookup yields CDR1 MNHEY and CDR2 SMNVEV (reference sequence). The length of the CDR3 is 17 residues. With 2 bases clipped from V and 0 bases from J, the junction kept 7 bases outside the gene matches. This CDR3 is CASSLHRQGIAKNIQYF. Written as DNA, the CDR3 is TGTGCCAGCAGTTTACATAGACAGGGTATAGCCAAAAACATTCAGTACTTC.

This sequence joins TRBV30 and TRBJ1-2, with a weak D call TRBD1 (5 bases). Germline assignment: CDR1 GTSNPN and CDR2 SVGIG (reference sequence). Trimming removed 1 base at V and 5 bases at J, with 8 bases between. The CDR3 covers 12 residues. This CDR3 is CAWSARGYGYTF. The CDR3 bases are TGTGCCTGGAGTGCAAGGGGTTATGGCTACACCTTC.

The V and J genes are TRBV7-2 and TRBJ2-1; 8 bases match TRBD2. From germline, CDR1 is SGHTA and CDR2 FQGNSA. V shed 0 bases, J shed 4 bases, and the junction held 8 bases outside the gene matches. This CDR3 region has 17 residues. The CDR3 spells CASSLAPTSGPYNEQFF. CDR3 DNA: TGTGCCAGCAGCTTAGCCCCCACTAGCGGACCTTACAATGAGCAGTTCTTC.

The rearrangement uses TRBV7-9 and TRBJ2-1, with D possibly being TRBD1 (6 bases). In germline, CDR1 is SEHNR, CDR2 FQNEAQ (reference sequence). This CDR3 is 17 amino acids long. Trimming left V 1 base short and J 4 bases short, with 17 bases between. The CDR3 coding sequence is TGTGCCAGCAGCTTAGAGGGGGTCGGGACGAGTTACAATGAGCAGTTCTTC. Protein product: CASSLEGVGTSYNEQFF.

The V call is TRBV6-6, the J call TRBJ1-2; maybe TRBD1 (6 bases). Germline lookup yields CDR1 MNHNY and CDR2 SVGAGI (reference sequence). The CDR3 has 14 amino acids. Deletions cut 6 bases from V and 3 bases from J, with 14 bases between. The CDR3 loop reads CASRDRGADYGYTF. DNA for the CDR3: TGTGCCAGCAGGGATCGGGGGGCCGACTATGGCTACACCTTC.

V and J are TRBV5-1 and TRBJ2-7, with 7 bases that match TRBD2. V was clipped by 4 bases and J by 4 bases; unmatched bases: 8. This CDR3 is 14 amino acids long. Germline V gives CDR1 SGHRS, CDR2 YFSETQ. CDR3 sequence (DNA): TGCGCCAGCAGCCTCAGGACTAGTGAGTACGAGCAGTACTTC. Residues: CASSLRTSEYEQYF.